This entry features one T cell receptor beta chain sequence. The antigen remains unidentified. The treatment is: some 20 received Ad26.COV2.S at low or high dose, single or two shots; roughly 5 received placebo; per-sample allocation not given. Sampling took place 63 days after the first vaccine or placebo injection. The donor's status was that of an adult aged 18-55 years in Boston. SARS-CoV-2 spike from the Wuhan strain was encoded by the vaccine, an Ad26 vector. This entry is derived from a study of Ad26.COV2.S vaccination and SARS-CoV-2 variants. General study points: Spike-specific TCR breadth ran higher among vaccine recipients than placebo recipients. With respect to non-spike TCR breadth, vaccine and placebo recipients were similar.

Profiled with immunoSEQ multiplex PCR; TCRdb holds only in-frame clones, not every one. The sample shows 440,000 or so clones, roughly 90% of them seen only once. Germline values: CDR1 MNHNS, CDR2 SASEGT. This CDR3 spans 12 amino acids. V shed 1 base and J shed 5 bases, with 3 bases lying between them. Specimen: peripheral blood, collected in a trial of Ad26.COV2.S vaccine versus placebo. The chain combines TRBV6-1 with TRBJ1-5; D unresolved. The receptor comes from a person aged 18-65 years who received the Ad26.COV2.S COVID-19 vaccine or a placebo. The CDR3 bases are TGTGCCAGCAGTGAAGGAGATCAGCCCCAGCATTTT. Residues: CASSEGDQPQHF.